Below, 3 T cell receptor beta chains from the same sample are listed, as sequenced in a study of technical replicates of blood from a few donors. Sequencing was performed with immunoSEQ multiplex PCR; in TCRdb, only in-frame clones are kept and a portion is missing. In the table there are tens of thousands of clones, roughly 95% of which are singletons. The material sequenced was PBMCs. The receptors derive from a human donor in good health. Some clones in this sample may be carry-over from other donors' samples.

This chain joins TRBV9 and TRBJ1-2, with D maybe TRBD1 (6 bases). The length of the CDR3 is 15 residues. V was trimmed by 4 bases and J by 8 bases, leaving 21 bases between them. CDR1 is SGDLS, CDR2 YYNGEE, per germline. CDR3 region: CASSLSWEGVGGYTF. CDR3 bases: TGTGCCAGCAGCCTGAGCTGGGAGGGGGTCGGCGGCTACACCTTC. Drawing the rest from reference TRBV9 and TRBJ1-2, the complete variable domain is DSGVTQTPKHLITATGQRVTLRCSPRSGDLSVYWYQQSLDQGLQFLIQYYNGEERAKGNILERFSAQQFPDLHSELNLSSLELGDSALYFCASSLSWEGVGGYTFGSGTRLTVV.

The chain employs TRBV4-1 and TRBJ2-2, with D uncertain. V was trimmed by 1 base and J by 1 base, leaving 10 bases between them. There are 16 residues in the CDR3. Germline V CDR1 and CDR2: MGHRA, YSYEKL. This CDR3 is CASSQATGWNTGELFF. CDR3 sequence (DNA): TGCGCCAGCAGCCAAGCGACTGGGTGGAACACCGGGGAGCTGTTTTTT.

The CDR3 spells CAWGGNPDNEQFF. The CDR3 coding sequence is TGTGCCTGGGGCGGGAACCCAGACAATGAGCAGTTCTTC. This chain uses TRBV30 with TRBJ2-1; D might be TRBD2 (6 bases). The CDR3 has 13 residues. V lost 5 bases, J lost 5 bases, and 13 bases lay in between. Germline V lookup: CDR1 GTSNPN, CDR2 SVGIG (reference sequence).